These T cell receptor beta chains were read from a single sample in a study of T-cell memory formation after mild COVID-19. TCRdb re-derived calls from the 5' RACE reads in MiXCR, one entry per CDR3 protein. Of over 500,000 distinct CDR3 sequences in the sample, 17% were seen once. The sequencing input was PBMCs or a T cell subset sorted from them (not recorded which). The receptors were sampled from an adult woman who had mild COVID-19 (a few samples of this study predate the infection). Cell type and time point are not known. The CDR3 runs from the conserved cysteine through the conserved F or W. A D gene is named only where the DNA matches it firmly. The listing skips clone size in some rows; elsewhere it reads once, few, many or a size class.

d_call: -; j_call: TRBJ2-1; v_call: TRBV5-1; cdr3_length: 16; clone_size: few; cdr3_nt: TGCGCCAGCAGCTCGGGGTGGGCGAGCTCCTACAATGAGCAGTTCTTC; cdr3_aa: CASSSGWASSYNEQFF
d_call: -; j_call: TRBJ2-7; v_call: TRBV6-5; cdr3_length: 16; clone_size: -; cdr3_nt: TGTGCCAGCAGTACCCCCGGGAGTCAAAGAGGCGGCGAGCAGTACTTC; cdr3_aa: CASSTPGSQRGGEQYF
d_call: -; j_call: TRBJ1-3; v_call: TRBV6-6; cdr3_length: 14; clone_size: -; cdr3_nt: TGTGCCAGCAGGCTGCAGGGGACTGGAAACACCATATATTTT; cdr3_aa: CASRLQGTGNTIYF
d_call: -; j_call: TRBJ2-4; v_call: TRBV2; cdr3_length: 15; clone_size: -; cdr3_nt: TGTGCCAGCAGTGGCTCGGTCCTAGCCAAAAACATTCAGTACTTC; cdr3_aa: CASSGSVLAKNIQYF
d_call: -; j_call: TRBJ2-2; v_call: TRBV6-6; cdr3_length: 14; clone_size: -; cdr3_nt: TGTGCCAGCAGTTTCCACACCAGCACCGGGGAGCTGTTTTTT; cdr3_aa: CASSFHTSTGELFF
d_call: TRBD1; j_call: TRBJ2-1; v_call: TRBV5-4; cdr3_length: 15; clone_size: -; cdr3_nt: TGTGCCAGCAGCCCGCCAGGGGGCGCCTACAATGAGCAGTTCTTC; cdr3_aa: CASSPPGGAYNEQFF
d_call: -; j_call: TRBJ2-5; v_call: TRBV5-1; cdr3_length: 16; clone_size: few; cdr3_nt: TGCGCCAGCAGCTTGGGAAGGACACGGCAAAAAGAGACCCAGTACTTC; cdr3_aa: CASSLGRTRQKETQYF
d_call: TRBD1; j_call: TRBJ2-2; v_call: TRBV7-6; cdr3_length: 17; clone_size: many; cdr3_nt: TGTGCCAGCAGCTTATCACAGGGGGGTTATTCCACCGGGGAGCTGTTTTTT; cdr3_aa: CASSLSQGGYSTGELFF
d_call: TRBD1; j_call: TRBJ2-7; v_call: TRBV3-1; cdr3_length: 15; clone_size: -; cdr3_nt: TGTGCCAGCAGCCAAGGGGAGACAGGGAGCTACGAGCAGTACTTC; cdr3_aa: CASSQGETGSYEQYF
d_call: -; j_call: TRBJ1-2; v_call: TRBV19; cdr3_length: 15; clone_size: -; cdr3_nt: TGTGCCAGTAGTGTCTTCTCCGGACCGTCCTATGGCTACACCTTC; cdr3_aa: CASSVFSGPSYGYTF
d_call: TRBD2; j_call: TRBJ2-7; v_call: TRBV7-6; cdr3_length: 17; clone_size: -; cdr3_nt: TGTGCCAGCAGCTTAGGCCTAGCGGGAGGGCTAATGGACGAGCAGTACTTC; cdr3_aa: CASSLGLAGGLMDEQYF
d_call: TRBD2; j_call: TRBJ2-1; v_call: TRBV7-9; cdr3_length: 15; clone_size: -; cdr3_nt: TGTGCCAGCAGCTTCGGGACTAGCATTATCTATGAGCAGTTCTTC; cdr3_aa: CASSFGTSIIYEQFF
d_call: TRBD1; j_call: TRBJ1-1; v_call: TRBV18; cdr3_length: 15; clone_size: -; cdr3_nt: TGTGCCAGCTCACCGCGACAGGGGGCACGCACTGAAGCTTTCTTT; cdr3_aa: CASSPRQGARTEAFF
d_call: -; j_call: TRBJ1-1; v_call: TRBV12-3/TRBV12-4; cdr3_length: 14; clone_size: few; cdr3_nt: TGTGCCAGCAGCCTTCGGGGGGAATACACTGAAGCTTTCTTT; cdr3_aa: CASSLRGEYTEAFF
d_call: -; j_call: TRBJ2-1; v_call: TRBV6-2/TRBV6-3; cdr3_length: 14; clone_size: few; cdr3_nt: TGTGCCAGCAGTGGCACCGCCGGGGTCAATGAGCAGTTCTTC; cdr3_aa: CASSGTAGVNEQFF
d_call: -; j_call: TRBJ1-5; v_call: TRBV5-5; cdr3_length: 13; clone_size: few; cdr3_nt: TGTGCCAGCAGCTCACAGGCCAATCAGCCCCAGCATTTT; cdr3_aa: CASSSQANQPQHF
d_call: TRBD1; j_call: TRBJ1-2; v_call: TRBV20-1; cdr3_length: 15; clone_size: -; cdr3_nt: TGCAGTGCTAGGAGCAGACAGGGCCCTAACTATGGCTACACCTTC; cdr3_aa: CSARSRQGPNYGYTF
d_call: -; j_call: TRBJ2-5; v_call: TRBV9; cdr3_length: 18; clone_size: -; cdr3_nt: TGTGCCAGCAGCGAGAGGGGTCAGGGACTTGCCCGAAAAGAGACCCAGTACTTC; cdr3_aa: CASSERGQGLARKETQYF
d_call: TRBD1; j_call: TRBJ1-2; v_call: TRBV6-4; cdr3_length: 13; clone_size: few; cdr3_nt: TGTGCCAGCCCGGGACAGTTTGACTATGGCTACACCTTC; cdr3_aa: CASPGQFDYGYTF
d_call: TRBD2; j_call: TRBJ2-6; v_call: TRBV6-1; cdr3_length: 15; clone_size: few; cdr3_nt: TGTGCCATCGACCGCGGGGGAGCTGGGGCCAACGTCCTGACTTTC; cdr3_aa: CAIDRGGAGANVLTF
d_call: -; j_call: TRBJ2-5; v_call: TRBV7-2; cdr3_length: 12; clone_size: few; cdr3_nt: TGTGCCAGCAGCTTAGTAGGGGTGACCCAGTACTTC; cdr3_aa: CASSLVGVTQYF
d_call: TRBD1; j_call: TRBJ2-7; v_call: TRBV5-1; cdr3_length: 14; clone_size: few; cdr3_nt: TGCGCCAGCAGCCATCGACAGGGTCCCAACGAGCAGTACTTC; cdr3_aa: CASSHRQGPNEQYF
d_call: TRBD2; j_call: TRBJ2-3; v_call: TRBV20-1; cdr3_length: 17; clone_size: few; cdr3_nt: TGCAGTGCTACCCCCCGGGGTACGGGAGGGACGGTAGATACGCAGTATTTT; cdr3_aa: CSATPRGTGGTVDTQYF
d_call: TRBD1; j_call: TRBJ1-5; v_call: TRBV20-1; cdr3_length: 16; clone_size: few; cdr3_nt: TGCAGTGCTAGTGGGAAGACAGGGATTAGGAATCAGCCCCAGCATTTT; cdr3_aa: CSASGKTGIRNQPQHF
d_call: -; j_call: TRBJ2-7; v_call: TRBV9; cdr3_length: 16; clone_size: few; cdr3_nt: TGTGCCAGCAGCGTAGGGGACAAAGCTTCCTTCTACGAGCAGTACTTC; cdr3_aa: CASSVGDKASFYEQYF
d_call: TRBD2; j_call: TRBJ2-3; v_call: TRBV19; cdr3_length: 14; clone_size: few; cdr3_nt: TGTGCCAGTAGTATGGCGGGAGTCCCAGATACGCAGTATTTT; cdr3_aa: CASSMAGVPDTQYF